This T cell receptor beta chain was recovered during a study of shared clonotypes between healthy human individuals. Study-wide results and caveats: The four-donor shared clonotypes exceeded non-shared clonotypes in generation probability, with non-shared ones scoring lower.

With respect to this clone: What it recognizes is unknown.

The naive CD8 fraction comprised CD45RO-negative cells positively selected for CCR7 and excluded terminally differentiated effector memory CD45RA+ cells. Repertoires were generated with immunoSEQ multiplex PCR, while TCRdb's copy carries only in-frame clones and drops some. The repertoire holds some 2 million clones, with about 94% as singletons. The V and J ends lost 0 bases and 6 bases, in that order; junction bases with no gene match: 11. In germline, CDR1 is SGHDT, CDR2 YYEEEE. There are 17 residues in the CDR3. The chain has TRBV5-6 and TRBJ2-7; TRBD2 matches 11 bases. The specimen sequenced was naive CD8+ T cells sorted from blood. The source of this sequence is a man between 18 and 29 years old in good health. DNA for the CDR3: TGTGCCAGCAGCTTGGGGGCTACTAGCGGGAGTTTCTCCGAGCAGTACTTC. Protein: CASSLGATSGSFSEQYF.